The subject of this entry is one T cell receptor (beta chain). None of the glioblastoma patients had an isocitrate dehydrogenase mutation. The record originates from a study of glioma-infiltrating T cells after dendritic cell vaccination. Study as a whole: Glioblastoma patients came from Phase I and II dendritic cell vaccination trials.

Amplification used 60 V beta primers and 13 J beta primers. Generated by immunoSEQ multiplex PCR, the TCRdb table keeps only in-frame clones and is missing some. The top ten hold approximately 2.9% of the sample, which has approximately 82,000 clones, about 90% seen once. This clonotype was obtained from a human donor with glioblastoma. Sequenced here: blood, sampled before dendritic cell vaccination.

CDR3 DNA: TGTGCCAGCAGTGAGACTACCAGCACAGATACGCAGTATTTT. Its protein is CASSETTSTDTQYF. The chain links TRBV2 to TRBJ2-3; TRBD2 is a possible D gene (5 bases). CDR1 is SNHLY and CDR2 is FYNNEI in the germline V gene. This CDR3 is 14 amino acids long. The V and J ends lost 3 bases and 0 bases respectively, with 7 bases between them.